This is a list of T cell receptor beta chains from one sample in a study of post-analysis software for immune sequencing data. TCRdb called the PCR reads again in MiXCR, with one record for every CDR3 protein. This sample carries about 540,000 distinct CDR3 sequences, less than 40% of them seen once, and the ten largest clones take under 7%. The specimen was blood. These receptors originate from a girl under 18 with multiple sclerosis. Both conserved end residues are part of each CDR3. Each record gives: V gene, CDR3 protein.

V gene: TRBV5-1; CDR3 protein: CASSLSGTVNDGYTF
V gene: TRBV12-3/TRBV12-4; CDR3 protein: CASSPGDRGLNYGYTF
V gene: TRBV5-1; CDR3 protein: CASSGGTSSMEQFF
V gene: TRBV5-1; CDR3 protein: CASSPPGEQEQYF
V gene: TRBV19; CDR3 protein: CASSVRGPFGNQPQHF
V gene: TRBV6-5; CDR3 protein: CASSYSVLGEAFF
V gene: TRBV4-1; CDR3 protein: CASSHPNSDRGAFF
V gene: TRBV3-1; CDR3 protein: CARGADTQYF
V gene: TRBV2; CDR3 protein: CASSAHRDRGAYEQYF
V gene: TRBV11-2; CDR3 protein: CASSFSGGGASNEQFF
V gene: TRBV12-3/TRBV12-4; CDR3 protein: CASSAQGGAAAYEQYF
V gene: TRBV29-1; CDR3 protein: CSVDGGETQYF
V gene: TRBV14; CDR3 protein: CASSPGIGANVLTF
V gene: TRBV7-8; CDR3 protein: CASSSPRPSGGRSTDTQYF
V gene: TRBV29-1; CDR3 protein: CSAQRQGRHEQYF
V gene: TRBV12-3/TRBV12-4; CDR3 protein: CAGGRSGANVLTF
V gene: TRBV3-1; CDR3 protein: CASSQEGGSTDTQYF
V gene: TRBV7-6; CDR3 protein: CASSLEFGGYEQYF
V gene: TRBV7-9; CDR3 protein: CASSFGDRGYEQYF
V gene: TRBV27; CDR3 protein: CAGPSAGGHNEQFF
V gene: TRBV19; CDR3 protein: CASRDRVETQYF
V gene: TRBV10-1; CDR3 protein: CASSGPFWADKSTQYF
V gene: TRBV7-8; CDR3 protein: CATRGVNDGYTF
V gene: TRBV29-1; CDR3 protein: CSVFSGVGQFF
V gene: TRBV5-1; CDR3 protein: CASSGSGNEQFF
V gene: TRBV6-5; CDR3 protein: CASSTGQQAFF
V gene: TRBV9; CDR3 protein: CASSKLTSGTVDTQYF
V gene: TRBV4-2; CDR3 protein: CASSQALSSPRGLRNYGYTF
V gene: TRBV5-1; CDR3 protein: CASSKDGYNEQFF
V gene: TRBV20-1; CDR3 protein: CSAPDKDRVGETQYF
V gene: TRBV10-3; CDR3 protein: CAISAGPEETQYF
V gene: TRBV20-1; CDR3 protein: CSAVALYGNTEAFF
V gene: TRBV5-1; CDR3 protein: CASSSGGGGDTQYF
V gene: TRBV20-1; CDR3 protein: CSAPTRLGSYNEQFF
V gene: TRBV27; CDR3 protein: CASSLGAGDTDTQYF
V gene: TRBV27; CDR3 protein: CASKSLLSGSYNEQFF
V gene: TRBV5-1; CDR3 protein: CASSYNRDTQYF
V gene: TRBV12-3/TRBV12-4; CDR3 protein: CASTRSGQGAQGYTF
V gene: TRBV6-1; CDR3 protein: CASSEPRLGLGGGNEQFF
V gene: TRBV29-1; CDR3 protein: CSVEAGPTNEQFF
V gene: TRBV12-3/TRBV12-4; CDR3 protein: CATGYNYGYTF
V gene: TRBV28; CDR3 protein: CASSNSRWTRGYNEQFF
V gene: TRBV5-1; CDR3 protein: CASSLASGYTQYF
V gene: TRBV20-1; CDR3 protein: CSARDWRGWSNEQFF
V gene: TRBV7-3; CDR3 protein: CASSGHLKETQYF
V gene: TRBV5-1; CDR3 protein: CASSLADSGGRIYVQYF
V gene: TRBV6-5; CDR3 protein: CASSRDRERQPQHF
V gene: TRBV5-5; CDR3 protein: CASSLADGGIGETQYF
V gene: TRBV10-2; CDR3 protein: CASAGAQDQPQHF
V gene: TRBV13; CDR3 protein: CASSLGANEKLFF
V gene: TRBV20-1; CDR3 protein: CSARDQRMGSNQPQHF
V gene: TRBV6-5; CDR3 protein: CASSYSTSGGALRTGELFF
V gene: TRBV3-1; CDR3 protein: CASSQDAYPGVTDTQYF
V gene: TRBV28; CDR3 protein: CASRTTSARWETQYF
V gene: TRBV11-2; CDR3 protein: CASDLPGGVDTQYF
V gene: TRBV4-1; CDR3 protein: CASSQLRQGYRDTQYF
V gene: TRBV28; CDR3 protein: CASSPQGGWEKLFF